This T cell receptor beta chain was captured by sequencing in a study of human T cells and chemical hapten exposure. Study-level findings and limits: Healthy people's immune response may differ from that of the donors, who had alopecia.

Time point noted: pre-sensitization, week 0. Treatment meaning: therapeutic diphenylcyclopropenone sensitization with weekly scalp DPC. Alopecia patients, 18 to 70 years old and DPC-suitable, served as donors. Unfractionated whole blood yielded the extracted total RNA. As handled by the study authors: Sample TCR totals centred on a median of around 93,000, ranging about 23,224 to 700,000. Using its own MiXCR run on the RACE reads, TCRdb lists one record per CDR3 protein. The V and J calls and clone size come from TCRdb's table, not from the authors' own analysis. The repertoire holds some 330,000 distinct CDR3 sequences, with 5.5% as singletons. In its sample, this clonotype was seen a few times. Its antigen remains unknown. V lost 4 bases, J lost 4 bases, and 16 bases lay in between. Germline V CDR1 and CDR2: MNHEY, SVGAGI. This CDR3 comprises 15 residues.

Source: whole blood, taken in connection with sensitization to the hapten diphenylcyclopropenone (DPC). The genes are TRBV6-5 and TRBJ1-1; a weak D match, TRBD1 (6 bases). The sequence was collected from a woman aged 18-30 years with alopecia areata. Some clones in this sample may be carry-over from other donors' samples. CDR3 DNA: TGTGCCAGCAGTTCACACCGGGACAAGGGCACTGAAGCTTTCTTT. This encodes CASSSHRDKGTEAFF.